This T cell receptor beta chain derives from a study of cytomegalovirus exposure and HLA in healthy donors. The PCR employed 60 Vbeta primers together with 13 Jbeta primers. Some clones are missing from TCRdb's copy, which holds only in-frame ones; the method was immunoSEQ multiplex PCR. The profile shows about 60,000 clones, roughly 80% of them singletons. This TCR came from a man aged 25 to 45 in good health and CMV-seronegative. The sequenced material came from PBMCs.

The CDR3 region is CASSRYRDRETNSPLHF. CDR3 DNA sequence: TGCGCCAGCAGCCGTTACCGGGACAGGGAAACTAATTCACCCCTCCACTTT. The genes are TRBV4-3 and TRBJ1-6; 9 nucleotides align to TRBD1. Germline V gene sequence: CDR1 LGHNA, CDR2 YSLEER. With 4 bases clipped from V and 6 bases from J, the junction kept 10 bases outside the gene matches. The CDR3 is 17 residues long.